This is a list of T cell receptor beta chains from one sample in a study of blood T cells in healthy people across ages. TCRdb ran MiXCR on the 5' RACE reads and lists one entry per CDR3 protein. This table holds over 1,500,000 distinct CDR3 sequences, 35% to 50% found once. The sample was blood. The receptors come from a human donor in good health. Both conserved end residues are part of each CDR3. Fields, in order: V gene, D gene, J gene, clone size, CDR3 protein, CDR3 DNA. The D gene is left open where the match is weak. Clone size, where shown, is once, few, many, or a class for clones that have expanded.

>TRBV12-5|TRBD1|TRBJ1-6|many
CASGLKRDRRYSPLHF
TGTGCTAGTGGTTTGAAACGGGACAGGCGTTATTCACCCCTCCACTTT
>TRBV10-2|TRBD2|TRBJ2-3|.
CASSRRTSLDTQCF
TGCGCCAGCAGTCGGCGGACTAGTTTAGATACGCAGTGTTTT
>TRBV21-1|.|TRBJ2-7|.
CTSSNRRLGVYEQYF
TGTACCAGCAGCAACCGCCGACTAGGGGTCTACGAGCAGTACTTC
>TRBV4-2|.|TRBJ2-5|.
CASSSVAQETQYF
TGTGCCAGCAGCTCTGTCGCTCAAGAGACCCAGTACTTC
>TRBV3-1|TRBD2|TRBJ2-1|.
CVSGRGGPSEQFF
TGTGTCAGCGGGCGCGGGGGGCCGTCTGAGCAGTTCTTC
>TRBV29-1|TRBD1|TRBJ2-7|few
CSVHFLRGRNEQYF
TGCAGCGTTCATTTTCTTAGGGGGCGCAATGAGCAGTACTTC
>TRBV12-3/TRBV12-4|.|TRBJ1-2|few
CASSSGRTYYGYTF
TGTGCCAGCAGTTCGGGGCGGACCTACTATGGCTACACCTTC
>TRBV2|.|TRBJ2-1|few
CASSYQWEYNEQFF
TGTGCCAGCAGTTATCAGTGGGAATACAATGAGCAGTTCTTC
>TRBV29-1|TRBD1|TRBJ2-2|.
CGVRTGGFGELFF
TGCGGTGTACGGACAGGGGGGTTCGGGGAGCTGTTTTTT
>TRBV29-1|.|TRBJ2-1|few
CSAKVGGANEQFF
TGCAGCGCAAAGGTGGGGGGGGCCAATGAGCAGTTCTTC
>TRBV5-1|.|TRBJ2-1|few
CASSPGQTTYNEQFF
TGCGCCAGCAGCCCCGGACAGACGACCTACAATGAGCAGTTCTTC
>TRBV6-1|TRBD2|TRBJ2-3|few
CASIGGSGGSSSTDTQYF
TGTGCCAGCATTGGGGGTAGCGGGGGGTCGTCTAGCACAGATACGCAGTATTTT
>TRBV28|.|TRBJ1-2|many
CASSLQLYGYTF
TGTGCCAGCAGTCTACAACTCTATGGCTACACCTTC
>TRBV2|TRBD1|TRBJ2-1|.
CASSWDRGGEQFF
TGTGCCAGCAGTTGGGACAGGGGAGGTGAGCAGTTCTTC
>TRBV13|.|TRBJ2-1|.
CASSPGSNFNEQFF
TGTGCCAGCAGCCCAGGGTCCAACTTCAATGAGCAGTTCTTC
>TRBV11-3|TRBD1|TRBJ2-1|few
CAGSLGTVSSSYNEQFF
TGTGCCGGCAGCTTAGGGACAGTTTCGAGCTCCTACAATGAGCAGTTCTTC
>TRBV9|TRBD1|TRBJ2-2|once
CASSPSGGLNTGELFF
TGTGCCAGCAGCCCCTCAGGGGGCCTGAACACCGGGGAGCTGTTTTTT
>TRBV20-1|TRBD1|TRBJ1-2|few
CSARPPGQGRQGYTF
TGCAGTGCTAGACCCCCGGGACAGGGTCGTCAGGGCTACACCTTC
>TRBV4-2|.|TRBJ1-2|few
CASTNPRATSRFWGGYTF
TGTGCCAGCACCAATCCTCGCGCTACCAGTAGGTTTTGGGGTGGCTACACCTTC
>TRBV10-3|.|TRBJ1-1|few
CAISESGWGSITEAFF
TGTGCCATCAGTGAGTCGGGTTGGGGGAGCATAACTGAAGCTTTCTTT
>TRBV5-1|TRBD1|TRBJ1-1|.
CASSLLAGGRGIQNTEAFF
TGCGCCAGCAGCTTGTTGGCAGGGGGTCGGGGAATACAGAACACTGAAGCTTTCTTT
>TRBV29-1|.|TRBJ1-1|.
CSVAGYAEAFF
TGCAGCGTTGCAGGCTACGCTGAAGCTTTCTTT
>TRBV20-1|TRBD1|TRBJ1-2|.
CSAYRDRDYGYTF
TGCAGTGCTTACCGGGACAGAGACTATGGCTACACCTTC
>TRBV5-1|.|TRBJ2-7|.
CASSLEGALGSEQYF
TGCGCCAGCAGCTTGGAAGGGGCCCTCGGTTCCGAGCAGTACTTC
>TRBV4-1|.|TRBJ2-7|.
CASSQGIGTSSYEQYF
TGCGCCAGCAGCCAAGGTATCGGGACCTCCTCCTACGAGCAGTACTTC
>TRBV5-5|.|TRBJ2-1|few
CASSSQLTGPGGNEQFF
TGTGCCAGCAGCTCACAGTTAACAGGTCCCGGAGGCAATGAGCAGTTCTTC